This TCR beta chain was sequenced for a study of T-cell reconstitution after alpha-beta-depleted transplantation in children. Findings and limits, study-wide: T-cell counts and diversity at one year following transplant were attributed mainly to newly produced T cells. Alpha-beta T cells about two months after transplant reportedly derived from several hundred expanded graft clones. After transplant, high TCRbeta diversity at day 60 in some patients arose from surviving recipient T cells and thymic progenitors.

CDR3 length: 14 residues. Germline CDR1 LGHDT, CDR2 YNNKEL (reference sequence). The V and J ends lost 4 bases and 11 bases respectively, with 17 bases between them. A TCRbeta library incorporating unique molecular identifiers was prepared. TCRdb re-analysed the PCR reads in MiXCR, keeping a single row per CDR3 protein. The sample records approximately 190,000 distinct CDR3 sequences, approximately 8% being singletons. This clonotype has ten or more counts. Its antigen is still unknown. This chain connects TRBV3-1 to TRBJ1-4; TRBD1 is a possible D gene (5 bases). Here the sequenced sample was PBMCs, mostly from graft donor cells, taken 360 days after TCRalphabeta/CD19-depleted stem cell transplant. The receptor was isolated from a male patient between 2 and 15 years old who had a stem cell transplant for acute myeloid leukemia, so the T cells may come from the graft donor. CDR3 sequence: CASSLGFQGGKLFF. As DNA, the CDR3 is TGTGCCAGCAGCCTCGGGTTCCAGGGAGGGAAACTGTTTTTT.